This TCR beta chain derives from a study of cytomegalovirus exposure and HLA in healthy donors. Study in general: An earlier analysis found 120 million or so unique TCR beta sequences from approximately 190 million T cells. Overall study results and limits: On later analysis, the bulk of CMV-associated TCR beta chains appeared to be HLA-restricted. It was only CMV serostatus that was available as immune exposure information. Common viral pathogens were later found to be apparently linked to several of the most significant clusters.

Of note for this clone: The target antigen is unknown.

CDR3 length equals 16 residues. The ends lost 0 bases at V and 4 bases at J; junction bases unmatched: 9. Both 60 Vbeta primers and 13 Jbeta primers went into the PCR. TCRdb's table, derived via immunoSEQ multiplex PCR, lists solely in-frame clones and lacks some. The sample has about 160,000 clones, around 77% seen once. The receptor was derived from a man under 40 in good health and CMV-seropositive. Sequences were obtained from PBMCs. This sequence joins TRBV23-1 and TRBJ2-7; 7 nucleotides align to TRBD1. TRBV23-1 carries the ORF label, with uncertain function. CDR3 coding DNA: TGCGCCAGCAGTCAATCCTTTCACTACAGGGGTTACGAGCAGTACTTC. Translating gives CASSQSFHYRGYEQYF.